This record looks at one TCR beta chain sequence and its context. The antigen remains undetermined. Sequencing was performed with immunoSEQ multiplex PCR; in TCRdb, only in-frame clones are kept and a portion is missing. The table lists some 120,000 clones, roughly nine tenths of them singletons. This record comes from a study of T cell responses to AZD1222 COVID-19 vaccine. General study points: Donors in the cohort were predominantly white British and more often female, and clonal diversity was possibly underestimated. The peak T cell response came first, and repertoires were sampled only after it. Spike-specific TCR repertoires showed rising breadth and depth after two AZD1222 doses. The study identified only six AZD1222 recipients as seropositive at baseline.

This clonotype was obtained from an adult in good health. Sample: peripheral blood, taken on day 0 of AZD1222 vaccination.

The CDR3 loop is CASGVTGLENEKLFF. CDR3 DNA sequence: TGCGCCAGCGGGGTGACAGGGCTCGAAAATGAAAAACTGTTTTTT. The chain joins TRBV5-1 to TRBJ1-4; 7 nucleotides agree with TRBD1. The CDR3 length is 15 residues. Germline V CDR1 and CDR2: SGHRS, YFSETQ. V trimming: 7 bases; J trimming: 5 bases; junction bases outside the gene matches: 11.